This TCR beta chain was recovered during a study of blood T cell repertoires in COVID-19. Generated by immunoSEQ multiplex PCR, the TCRdb table keeps only in-frame clones and is missing some. The sample lists more than 95,000 clones, 87% occurring once. V trimming: 3 bases; J trimming: 4 bases; junction bases outside the gene matches: 5. The CDR3 runs 15 residues. Per the germline V gene, CDR1 is MDHEN and CDR2 is SYDVKM. Material for sequencing was peripheral blood. The chain employs TRBV28 and TRBJ2-7; 11 nucleotides align to TRBD2. The sequence was obtained from a human donor in a cohort sampled during active COVID-19. The CDR3 loop is CASSFRLAGRYEQYF. The CDR3 coding sequence is TGTGCCAGCAGTTTCCGACTAGCGGGAAGGTACGAGCAGTACTTC.